A selection of T cell receptor beta chains follows, all from one sample in a study of shared clonotypes between healthy human individuals. Assay used: immunoSEQ multiplex PCR; TCRdb lists only in-frame clones, some missing. In the table there are millions of clones, 95% of which are singletons. The sample was naive CD4+ T cells sorted from blood. The source is a man younger than 30 in good health. Each CDR3 is given with its conserved first and last residue. A D gene is named only where the DNA matches it firmly. A row's size may be missing; if present it is once, few, many or a size class.

j_call clone_size d_call v_call cdr3_nt cdr3_aa
TRBJ1-5 - - TRBV30 TGTGCCTGGAGTATCGACACCGGCAATCAGCCCCAGCATTTT CAWSIDTGNQPQHF
TRBJ2-7 - TRBD1 TRBV6-1 TGTGCCAGCAGTGTACAGGGGGGAGGATCCTACGAGCAGTACTTC CASSVQGGGSYEQYF
TRBJ1-2 - TRBD1 TRBV30 TGTGCCTGGGCGGACAGGGGCGACTATGGCTACACCTTC CAWADRGDYGYTF
TRBJ1-1 - - TRBV2 TGTGCCAGCAGTATTGGACCGAACACTGAAGCTTTCTTT CASSIGPNTEAFF
TRBJ1-1 - - TRBV5-1 TGCGCCAGCAGCTTGGGCCCACGGGGTCCCGTGAACACTGAAGCTTTCTTT CASSLGPRGPVNTEAFF
TRBJ2-1 - - TRBV2 TGTGCCAGCGCTGGGACCCTACTCAATAATGAGCAGTTCTTC CASAGTLLNNEQFF
TRBJ1-2 - - TRBV6-5 TGTGCCAGCAGCGGGAGTCAATCGGGTCGCTACACCTTC CASSGSQSGRYTF
TRBJ1-2 - TRBD1 TRBV6-5 TGTGCCAGCAGTCGCCTGGACAGGGGGCCTGATGGCTACACCTTC CASSRLDRGPDGYTF
TRBJ2-3 - TRBD2 TRBV10-1 TGCGCCAGCAGCGCGGGACTAGCGGGGACAGATACGCAGTATTTT CASSAGLAGTDTQYF
TRBJ1-1 - - TRBV5-1 TGCGCCAGCAGCTTTAAAGGACAGTTAGCCACTGAAGCTTTCTTT CASSFKGQLATEAFF
TRBJ1-2 - TRBD1 TRBV28 TGTGCCAGCAGGCCCCCGGGACAGGGAAATGGCTACACCTTC CASRPPGQGNGYTF
TRBJ2-7 - - TRBV10-3 TGTGCCATCAGTGATCGGACGCCAACCGAGCAGTACTTC CAISDRTPTEQYF
TRBJ1-2 - - TRBV7-8 TGTGCCAGCAGCTTAGACCGATTGCTTACTAACTATGGCTACACCTTC CASSLDRLLTNYGYTF
TRBJ1-2 - - TRBV4-1 TGCGCCAGCAGCCAAGTAGGGGACATCTGGGATGGCTACACCTTC CASSQVGDIWDGYTF
TRBJ1-6 - TRBD1 TRBV6-5 TGTGCCAGTGGCAGGGGGAAGAAAAATTCACCCCTCCACTTT CASGRGKKNSPLHF
TRBJ2-3 - - TRBV5-4 TGTGCCAGCAGCTTGGGATCAGCTTTAGGAGATACGCAGTATTTT CASSLGSALGDTQYF
TRBJ1-4 - - TRBV30 TGTGCCTGGGCCGGGGCTAAGGGTGAAAAACTGTTTTTT CAWAGAKGEKLFF
TRBJ1-2 - - TRBV5-1 TGCGCCAGCAGCGACCAGATGGGGAACTATGGCTACACCTTC CASSDQMGNYGYTF
TRBJ2-1 - - TRBV15 TGTGCCACCAGCCTCGATCGGGTTGGGACCTACAATGAGCAGTTCTTC CATSLDRVGTYNEQFF
TRBJ1-5 - TRBD1 TRBV6-1 TGTGCCAGCAGTGCCTTGGACAGGGGCCAGAATCAGCCCCAGCATTTT CASSALDRGQNQPQHF
TRBJ2-1 - TRBD1 TRBV10-3 TGTGCCATCGGGACAGCCTACAATGAGCAGTTCTTC CAIGTAYNEQFF
TRBJ2-7 once - TRBV14 TGTGCCAGCAGCCGAGGGGCCAACTACGAGCAGTACTTC CASSRGANYEQYF
TRBJ2-2 - TRBD1 TRBV13 TGTGCCAGCAGCTTTAGACAGGGACGTGCCGGGGAGCTGTTTTTT CASSFRQGRAGELFF
TRBJ1-6 few TRBD1 TRBV5-6 TGTGCCAGCAGCTTCGACAGGGGAAATTCACCCCTCCACTTT CASSFDRGNSPLHF
TRBJ2-3 - - TRBV4-1 TGCGCCAGCAGCCAAACCGGGAGTCTCACAGATACGCAGTATTTT CASSQTGSLTDTQYF
TRBJ1-5 - TRBD1 TRBV2 TGTGCCAGCAGTATTGGGACAGTCATACAGGGACAGCCCCAGCATTTT CASSIGTVIQGQPQHF
TRBJ1-6 - - TRBV7-9 TGTGCCAGCAGCTTAGAACAGGACTATAATTCACCCCTCCACTTT CASSLEQDYNSPLHF
TRBJ1-2 - - TRBV27 TGTGCCAGCAGTTTAAAGGGGCCTAGACCCTATGGCTACACCTTC CASSLKGPRPYGYTF
TRBJ1-1 - - TRBV5-4 TGTGCCAGCAGCTTGCCGGAGAACACTGAAGCTTTCTTT CASSLPENTEAFF
TRBJ2-3 - TRBD1 TRBV5-1 TGCGCCAGCAGCTTCGGGACAGTTAGCACAGATACGCAGTATTTT CASSFGTVSTDTQYF
TRBJ1-1 - TRBD1 TRBV2 TGTGCCAGCAGTAGCATTTCAGGGGGACACGAAGCTTTCTTT CASSSISGGHEAFF
TRBJ1-1 - - TRBV6-6 TGTGCCAGCAGTACCCAGGGTAGTACTGAAGCTTTCTTT CASSTQGSTEAFF
TRBJ2-2 - - TRBV27 TGTGCCAGCAGTTTAACGTCTCACCCCACCGGGGAGCTGTTTTTT CASSLTSHPTGELFF
TRBJ1-2 - - TRBV30 TGTGCCTGGAAGGCAGACGAAAATCTTGCGTATGGCTACACCTTC CAWKADENLAYGYTF
TRBJ1-4 once - TRBV28 TGTGCCAGCAGTTCCCGCCGGGGCGCCAGGGCTCCTAATGAAAAACTGTTTTTT CASSSRRGARAPNEKLFF
TRBJ1-5 - - TRBV19 TGTGCCAGTCGCGGAGGGGTCAATCAGCCCCAGCATTTT CASRGGVNQPQHF
TRBJ1-2 - - TRBV12-1 TGTGCCAGCAGCTTTGCGACTTGGACAGGTCGTTATGGCTACACCTTC CASSFATWTGRYGYTF
TRBJ2-3 - - TRBV7-2 TGTGCCAGCAGCTTAGGTGGGACTAGCACAGATACGCAGTATTTT CASSLGGTSTDTQYF
TRBJ2-2 - - TRBV28 TGTGCCAGCAGTCCGCCACCGGGGAACACCGGGGAGCTGTTTTTT CASSPPPGNTGELFF
TRBJ2-7 - TRBD1 TRBV19 TGTGCCAGTAGTATAACAGGGGACGAGCAGTACTTC CASSITGDEQYF